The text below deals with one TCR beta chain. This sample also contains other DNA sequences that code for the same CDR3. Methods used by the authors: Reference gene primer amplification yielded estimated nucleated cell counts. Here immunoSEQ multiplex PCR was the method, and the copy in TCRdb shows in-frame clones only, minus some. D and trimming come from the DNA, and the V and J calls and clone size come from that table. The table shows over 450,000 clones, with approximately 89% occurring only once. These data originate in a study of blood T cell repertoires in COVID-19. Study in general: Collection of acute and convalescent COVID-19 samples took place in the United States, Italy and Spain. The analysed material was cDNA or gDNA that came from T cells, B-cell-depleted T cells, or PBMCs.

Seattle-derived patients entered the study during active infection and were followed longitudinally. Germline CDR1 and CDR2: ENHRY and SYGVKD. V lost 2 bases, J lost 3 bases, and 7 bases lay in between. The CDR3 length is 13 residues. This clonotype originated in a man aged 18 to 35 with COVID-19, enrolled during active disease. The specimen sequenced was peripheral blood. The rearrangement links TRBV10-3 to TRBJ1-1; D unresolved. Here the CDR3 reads CAISETGDTEAFF. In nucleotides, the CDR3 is TGTGCCATCAGTGAGACGGGAGACACTGAAGCTTTCTTT.